This is a list of T cell receptor beta chains from one sample in a study of blood T cell repertoires in COVID-19. The data were produced by immunoSEQ multiplex PCR, yet TCRdb's version contains in-frame clones alone and is incomplete. This sample has 90,000 to 130,000 clones; 70% to 90% occur once, and the top ten carry more than 4.5%. The sequenced sample was peripheral blood. These receptors were taken from a human donor in a cohort sampled during active COVID-19. The CDR3 runs from the conserved cysteine through the conserved F or W. The order of the fields is D gene, clone size, V gene, J gene, CDR3 protein, CDR3 DNA. The D gene is left open where the match is weak. Only part of the rows carry a size: once, few, many, or a class if the clone is expanded.

NA	once	TRBV18	TRBJ2-3	CASSPGRDTDTQYF	TGTGCCAGCTCACCTGGGCGGGACACAGATACGCAGTATTTT
TRBD1	NA	TRBV10-3	TRBJ2-7	CAISESWTTRTGSYEQYF	TGTGCCATCAGTGAGTCGTGGACGACACGGACAGGGAGCTACGAGCAGTACTTC
NA	NA	TRBV6-5	TRBJ1-1	CASSKIRENTEAFF	TGTGCCAGCAGTAAAATCCGGGAGAACACTGAAGCTTTCTTT
NA	NA	TRBV11-2	TRBJ1-1	CASNREIKNTEAFF	TGTGCCAGCAACAGAGAGATTAAGAACACTGAAGCTTTCTTT
NA	NA	TRBV27	TRBJ2-7	CASSLVPPPIEQYF	TGTGCCAGCAGTTTAGTGCCACCCCCTATCGAGCAGTACTTC
TRBD2	NA	TRBV15	TRBJ2-7	CATSGNLKAGDTYEQYF	TGTGCCACCAGCGGCAACCTAAAAGCGGGAGATACCTACGAGCAGTACTTC
TRBD2	NA	TRBV7-3	TRBJ2-1	CASSSITARTSGSNEQFF	TGTGCCAGCAGCTCCATCACTGCCCGGACTAGCGGGAGTAATGAGCAGTTCTTC
NA	NA	TRBV15	TRBJ2-7	CATSRDGSGNYEQYF	TGTGCCACCAGCAGAGATGGGTCGGGTAACTACGAGCAGTACTTC
NA	NA	TRBV7-9	TRBJ2-7	CASSLETPGEQYF	TGTGCCAGCAGCTTAGAGACCCCAGGCGAGCAGTACTTC
TRBD1	NA	TRBV5-1	TRBJ2-5	CASRPQGVGETQYF	TGCGCCAGCAGACCTCAGGGGGTCGGAGAGACCCAGTACTTC
TRBD2	NA	TRBV29-1	TRBJ2-2	CSVGLAGVNTGELFF	TGCAGCGTTGGACTAGCGGGAGTAAATACCGGGGAGCTGTTTTTT
NA	NA	TRBV19	TRBJ2-1	CASSRSQGDEQFF	TGTGCCAGTAGTAGATCCCAAGGGGATGAGCAGTTCTTC
TRBD1	NA	TRBV29-1	TRBJ2-3	CSATTGGYVDTQYF	TGCAGCGCGACGACAGGGGGCTATGTAGATACGCAGTATTTT
TRBD1	NA	TRBV6-6	TRBJ2-7	CASSYSTGAPYEQYF	TGTGCCAGCAGTTACTCAACAGGGGCCCCCTACGAGCAGTACTTC
NA	once	TRBV12-1	TRBJ2-1	CASSPRGSYNEQFF	TGTGCCAGCAGCCCTAGGGGCTCCTACAATGAGCAGTTCTTC
NA	NA	TRBV3-1/TRBV3-2	TRBJ1-5	CASSHKDSYQPQHF	TGTGCCAGCAGCCACAAAGACAGTTATCAGCCCCAGCATTTT
NA	NA	TRBV29-1	TRBJ1-1	CSAERHLGTEAFF	TGCAGCGCCGAGAGGCATCTCGGCACTGAAGCTTTCTTT
TRBD1	NA	TRBV28	TRBJ1-5	CASITGAGDRFNQPQHF	TGTGCCAGCATTACGGGGGCCGGGGACAGATTCAATCAGCCCCAGCATTTT
NA	few	TRBV27	TRBJ1-3	CASSDGFSGNTIYF	TGTGCCAGCAGTGACGGGTTCTCTGGAAACACCATATATTTT
NA	NA	TRBV4-3	TRBJ1-6	CASSQGRRGSYNSPLHF	TGCGCCAGCAGCCAGGGAAGGCGGGGCTCCTATAATTCACCCCTCCACTTT
TRBD2	NA	TRBV7-9	TRBJ2-1	CASSFSGRRRNEQFF	TGTGCCAGCAGCTTTAGCGGGAGGCGCCGCAATGAGCAGTTCTTC
TRBD2	NA	TRBV19	TRBJ2-1	CASSWARLAGNNEQFF	TGTGCCAGTAGTTGGGCCCGGCTAGCGGGAAACAATGAGCAGTTCTTC
NA	NA	TRBV6-5	TRBJ1-2	CASTPGVDYGYTF	TGTGCCAGCACGCCCGGAGTGGATTATGGCTACACCTTC
NA	NA	TRBV19	TRBJ2-3	CASSPGGYTDTQYF	TGTGCCAGTAGCCCAGGAGGCTACACAGATACGCAGTATTTT
TRBD1	NA	TRBV7-2	TRBJ1-5	CASSFDRGRANQPQHF	TGTGCCAGCAGCTTTGACAGGGGTCGGGCCAATCAGCCCCAGCATTTT
NA	NA	TRBV30	TRBJ2-7	CAWSVSPGTVTGEQYF	TGTGCCTGGAGTGTAAGCCCCGGGACGGTGACAGGAGAGCAGTACTTC